This T cell receptor beta chain was observed in a study of tumor T cells in aggressive B-cell lymphoma. Trimming pared 0 bases from V and 11 bases from J, leaving 16 bases between. The CDR3 totals 14 residues. Germline CDR1 is LGHNA and CDR2 is YNFKEQ. This clone was counted a single time. TCRdb's table, derived via immunoSEQ multiplex PCR, lists solely in-frame clones and lacks some. The sample lists roughly 11,000 clones; about 89% were seen once. This clonotype was obtained from an adult with diffuse large B cell lymphoma. Material: tumor tissue. This chain joins TRBV4-2 and TRBJ2-5; no reliable D call. CDR3 region: CASSQDSRVAEQYF. The CDR3 DNA follows: TGTGCCAGCAGCCAAGATTCCCGGGTGGCGGAGCAGTACTTC.